This entry lists 30 T cell receptor beta chains sequenced from one sample in a study of tumor-infiltrating lymphocytes in localized non-small cell lung cancer. TCRdb keeps only in-frame clones here, not all; method: immunoSEQ multiplex PCR. The data show just over 14,000 clones, 80% to 90% seen once. The sequenced sample was lung tumor tissue. These receptors all stem from a human donor with non-small cell lung cancer.

The CDR3 DNA reads TGTGCCAGCAGCCGAATAAAGGACAGGACCTACGAGCAGTACTTC. As protein: CASSRIKDRTYEQYF. The rearrangement joins TRBV7-2 to TRBJ2-7; 7 nucleotides line up with TRBD1. Unmatched junction bases numbered 9, after V lost 5 bases and J lost 2 bases. There are 15 residues in the CDR3. From germline, CDR1 is SGHTA and CDR2 FQGNSA.

In DNA form, the CDR3 reads TGTGCCAGCAAAGGGCGGGAGGGCCTCGCAGATACGCAGTATTTT. This encodes CASKGREGLADTQYF. The J gene is TRBJ2-3, the V gene TRBV27; 9 bases are a match to TRBD2. V dropped 7 bases and J dropped 4; count of bases not matched to a gene: 9. The germline V gene has CDR1 MNHEY and CDR2 SMNVEV (reference sequence). This CDR3 has 15 amino acids.

The rearrangement uses TRBV5-5 and TRBJ2-1, with 10 bases fitting TRBD2. There are 15 residues in the CDR3. CDR1 and CDR2 from the germline V gene are SGHKS and YYEKEE (reference sequence). The V segment lost 0 bases and the J segment 5 bases; nucleotides outside the gene matches: 2. The CDR3 spells CASSLASGSHNEQFF. The DNA for the CDR3 is TGTGCCAGCAGCTTGGCTAGCGGGAGCCACAATGAGCAGTTCTTC.

This clone occurred a few times. The V call is TRBV6-1, the J call TRBJ2-7; 10 bases map to TRBD1. The J segment lost 3 bases and the V segment lost 1 base, leaving 0 bases of the junction unmatched. The CDR3 is made up of 14 amino acids. Germline loops: CDR1 MNHNS, CDR2 SASEGT. In DNA, the CDR3 is TGTGCCAGCAGTGAAGGGACAGGGGGCTACGAGCAGTACTTC. It codes for CASSEGTGGYEQYF.

The V and J genes are TRBV7-2 and TRBJ1-1, with D possibly TRBD1 on 6 matching bases. The CDR3 loop spans 13 amino acids. Trimming took 5 bases from V and 4 from J, leaving 11 bases between them. The V gene's germline CDR1 is SGHTA and CDR2 FQGNSA. CDR3 in amino acids: CASSLGQFTEAFF. CDR3 sequence (DNA): TGTGCCAGCAGCCTCGGACAGTTCACTGAAGCTTTCTTT.

The rearrangement joins TRBV5-4 to TRBJ2-4, with D possibly being TRBD1 (6 bases). The CDR3 runs 15 residues. The V end lost 3 bases, the J end lost 0 bases, and 10 bases lay between the germline ends. CDR1 and CDR2 (germline): SGHNT, YYREEE (reference sequence). CDR3 coding DNA: TGTGCCAGCAGCTCGGACAGTTTAGCCAAAAACATTCAGTACTTC. It codes for CASSSDSLAKNIQYF.

The rearrangement joins TRBV7-6 to TRBJ2-3; unclear D gene. In germline, CDR1 is SGHVS, CDR2 FNYEAQ. Trimming shortened V by 5 bases and J by 2 bases, and 5 bases separated the two germline ends. The CDR3 is 12 amino acids. The CDR3 loop reads CASSPATDTQYF. CDR3 DNA sequence: TGTGCCAGCAGCCCCGCCACAGATACGCAGTATTTT.

The rearrangement joins TRBV6-6 to TRBJ2-5, with TRBD1 matching 7 bases. The length of the CDR3 is 15 residues. Germline V gene data show CDR1 as MNHNY and CDR2 as SVGAGI (reference sequence). Unmatched junction bases numbered 8, after V lost 6 bases and J lost 1 base. The CDR3 bases are TGTGCCAGCAGGAGGATGGGACAGCTCCAAGAGACCCAGTACTTC. This gives the protein CASRRMGQLQETQYF.

The chain combines TRBV28 with TRBJ1-2; 9 positions match TRBD1. Germline V lookup: CDR1 MDHEN, CDR2 SYDVKM. The CDR3 runs 12 residues. Trimming removed 6 bases from V and 7 bases from J; junction bases left unmatched: 3. The CDR3 DNA follows: TGTGCCAGCAGAAAGGACAGGGGTGGCTACACCTTC. This encodes CASRKDRGGYTF.

The chain carries TRBV7-2 and TRBJ1-2; D gene ambiguous. In germline, CDR1 is SGHTA, CDR2 FQGNSA. The CDR3 totals 12 residues. Trimming pared 5 bases from V and 7 bases from J, leaving 11 bases between. In nucleotides, the CDR3 is TGTGCCAGCAGCGCCCTCGTGGGTGGCTACACCTTC. It translates to CASSALVGGYTF.

With respect to this clone: A junction boundary mismatches the germline segment, possibly from a read error. The chain has TRBV7-7 and TRBJ2-1; 10 nucleotides line up with TRBD1. This CDR3 has 17 amino acids. In germline, CDR1 is SSHAT, CDR2 FNYEAQ (reference sequence). DNA for the CDR3: TGTGCTAGCAGCCTTGTGGCGGGACAGGGGTCACACAATGAGCAGTTCTTC. Translation: CASSLVAGQGSHNEQFF.

The J gene is TRBJ2-7, the V gene TRBV5-1; 9 bases line up with TRBD1. This CDR3 has 16 amino acids. Trimming cost V 4 bases and J 4 bases; bases outside gene matches: 12. Germline CDR1 reads SGHRS; CDR2 reads YFSETQ. The chain's CDR3 is CASSPVAGTGQYEQYF. For the CDR3, the DNA is TGCGCCAGCAGCCCCGTTGCAGGGACAGGGCAATACGAGCAGTACTTC.

The genes are TRBV11-2 and TRBJ2-7; 10 bases are shared with TRBD2. The germline CDR1 and CDR2 sequences are SGHAT and FQNNGV. The V gene end was trimmed by 0 bases and the J gene end by 2 bases; junction bases not matched to a gene: 7. The length of the CDR3 is 17 residues. The CDR3 reads CASSLDVPSGRPYEQYF. The CDR3 DNA is TGTGCCAGCAGCTTAGATGTGCCTAGCGGGAGACCCTACGAGCAGTACTTC.

This rearrangement joins TRBV14 to TRBJ2-1, with 7 bases that match TRBD1. The junction had 14 bases not matched to a gene; V was cut back by 3 bases and J by 0 bases. The CDR3 covers 19 residues. Per germline, CDR1 SGHDN and CDR2 FVKESK. The CDR3 region has the DNA TGTGCCAGCAGCCAGGAGACAGGGTTCGGCTTCCGCTCCTACAATGAGCAGTTCTTC. It encodes CASSQETGFGFRSYNEQFF. The full variable domain, rest sourced from reference TRBV14 and TRBJ2-1, is EAGVTQFPSHSVIEKGQTVTLRCDPISGHDNLYWYRRVMGKEIKFLLHFVKESKQDESGMPNNRFLAERTGGTYSTLKVQPAELEDSGVYFCASSQETGFGFRSYNEQFFGPGTRLTVL.

This chain uses TRBV30 with TRBJ2-3, with D perhaps matching TRBD2 (6 bases). V was pared by 5 bases and J by 3 bases, with 12 bases between. Germline CDR1 and CDR2: GTSNPN and SVGIG (reference sequence). This CDR3 comprises 13 residues. Here the CDR3 DNA reads TGTGCCTGGTCCCGGGGGACTACAGATACGCAGTATTTT. Its protein is CAWSRGTTDTQYF.

This clone was seen just once. The CDR3 DNA sequence: TGTGCCAGCAGATTAGCGGGGAAGGGGGAGACCCAGTACTTC. Translation gives CASRLAGKGETQYF. J is TRBJ2-5 and V is TRBV27; 8 nucleotides line up with TRBD2. Germline-derived CDR1 and CDR2 are MNHEY and SMNVEV (reference sequence). The V gene end was trimmed by 6 bases and the J gene end by 5 bases; junction bases not matched to a gene: 8. The CDR3 loop spans 14 amino acids.

This chain connects TRBV4-2 to TRBJ1-5, with D hard to call. Germline V gives CDR1 LGHNA, CDR2 YNFKEQ. V shed 4 bases and J shed 3 bases, with 7 bases lying between them. This CDR3 is built from 13 residues. The CDR3, as DNA: TGTGCCAGCAGCCCACTATCCAATCAGCCCCAGCATTTT. Translated: CASSPLSNQPQHF.

The rearrangement uses TRBV6-5 and TRBJ2-5, with 8 nucleotides matching TRBD1. The CDR3 totals 14 residues. J gave up 5 bases and V 6 bases, and 8 bases lay outside the gene matches. Germline CDR1 and CDR2: MNHEY and SVGAGI. The CDR3 reads CASSDRGSRETQYF. The CDR3 DNA is TGTGCCAGCAGCGACAGGGGTAGTCGGGAGACCCAGTACTTC.

This clone was recorded only once. The chain is built from TRBV19 and TRBJ2-1; 7 nucleotides agree with TRBD2. The V segment lost 7 bases and the J segment 3 bases; nucleotides outside the gene matches: 9. Germline CDR1 and CDR2: LNHDA and SQIVND (reference sequence). The CDR3 has 15 amino acids. CDR3 DNA sequence: TGTGCCAGTACCGGATTGGCTAGCGGCTACAATGAGCAGTTCTTC. Translation: CASTGLASGYNEQFF.

In its sample, this clone was seen once. The CDR3 here is CASTPSGGYTEAFF. In DNA form, the CDR3 reads TGTGCCAGCACCCCAAGCGGGGGATACACTGAAGCTTTCTTT. This chain links TRBV6-1 with TRBJ1-1, with D perhaps TRBD1 (5 bases). Trimming stripped 7 bases from V and 3 bases from J, with 15 bases between. The CDR3 extends over 14 amino acids. Germline CDR1 MNHNS, CDR2 SASEGT.

The CDR3 loop reads CASSQSGSYGYTF. The CDR3 DNA is TGTGCCAGCAGCCAATCTGGGTCCTATGGCTACACCTTC. This sequence joins TRBV16 and TRBJ1-2; D unclear. V shed 0 bases and J shed 4 bases, with 6 bases lying between them. The CDR3 spans 13 residues. From germline, CDR1 is KGHSY and CDR2 FQNENV. The entire variable domain, with the rest obtained from reference TRBV16 and TRBJ1-2, is as follows: GEEVAQTPKHLVRGEGQKAKLYCAPIKGHSYVFWYQQVLKNEFKFLISFQNENVFDETGMPKERFSAKCLPNSPCSLEIQATKLEDSAVYFCASSQSGSYGYTFGSGTRLTVV.

This clone came up once. The J gene is TRBJ2-3, the V gene TRBV19; 11 bases match TRBD2. Germline-derived CDR1 and CDR2 are LNHDA and SQIVND (reference sequence). With V trimmed by 8 bases and J by 0 bases, 1 base remained unmatched. There are 14 residues in the CDR3. CDR3 nucleotide sequence: TGTGCCAGTCGACTAGCGGGGAGCACAGATACGCAGTATTTT. Protein: CASRLAGSTDTQYF.

The rearrangement links TRBV6-1 to TRBJ1-1; no definite D call. Germline V gene lookup returns CDR1 MNHNS and CDR2 SASEGT. The CDR3 loop spans 14 amino acids. Trimming left V 2 bases short and J 4 bases short, with 11 bases between. CDR3 protein: CASSELAGSTEAFF. The CDR3 DNA follows: TGTGCCAGCAGTGAATTAGCCGGAAGCACTGAAGCTTTCTTT.

The chain couples TRBV6-5 to TRBJ2-2, with 9 bases lining up with TRBD1. Germline lookup yields CDR1 MNHEY and CDR2 SVGAGI. CDR3 length: 15 amino acids. The V gene end was trimmed by 8 bases and the J gene end by 4 bases; junction bases not matched to a gene: 8. CDR3 sequence: CASLIRDRVTGELFF. As DNA, the CDR3 is TGTGCCAGCTTGATCCGGGACAGGGTCACCGGGGAGCTGTTTTTT.

This clone was observed a few times. The J gene is TRBJ2-1, the V gene TRBV5-1; possible D gene TRBD2, 5 bases. V shed 1 base and J shed 0 bases, with 14 bases lying between them. There are 17 residues in the CDR3. The germline CDR1 and CDR2 sequences are SGHRS and YFSETQ. For the CDR3, the DNA is TGCGCCAGCAGCTTGTCGGTTCAGCGGAGCTCCTACAATGAGCAGTTCTTC. It is translated as CASSLSVQRSSYNEQFF.

This clone is classed as medium-sized. This chain joins TRBV7-6 and TRBJ2-7, with TRBD2 matching 8 bases. Germline lookup yields CDR1 SGHVS and CDR2 FNYEAQ. This CDR3 comprises 15 residues. V was clipped by 5 bases and J by 6 bases; unmatched bases: 12. CDR3 nucleotides: TGTGCCAGCAGCGGTACCGGGACGGCGGGAGGCGAGCAGTACTTC. This sequence encodes CASSGTGTAGGEQYF.

This chain uses TRBV14 with TRBJ2-2, with 12 bases identical to TRBD2. Germline V gives CDR1 SGHDN, CDR2 FVKESK. The CDR3 has 17 residues. The ends lost 3 bases at V and 4 bases at J; junction bases unmatched: 6. The DNA of the CDR3 is TGTGCCAGCAGCCACGCTAGCGGGAGGGCCGGCACCGGGGAGCTGTTTTTT. Its translation is CASSHASGRAGTGELFF. The full variable domain, rest sourced from reference TRBV14 and TRBJ2-2, is EAGVTQFPSHSVIEKGQTVTLRCDPISGHDNLYWYRRVMGKEIKFLLHFVKESKQDESGMPNNRFLAERTGGTYSTLKVQPAELEDSGVYFCASSHASGRAGTGELFFGEGSRLTVL.

The chain joins TRBV6-5 to TRBJ1-1; TRBD1 agrees at 7 bases. The germline V gene has CDR1 MNHEY and CDR2 SVGAGI. The CDR3 is 13 residues long. Losses at the gene ends were 5 bases for V and 4 bases for J; bases not matched to a gene: 4. The CDR3 DNA is TGTGCCAGCAGTGCGGGACAGTCCACTGAAGCTTTCTTT. It encodes CASSAGQSTEAFF.

This clone showed up just a few times. At the DNA level, this CDR3 is encoded by other sequences in the same sample as well. The CDR3 nucleotides read TGTGCCAGCAGCCCGGGACTAGCGGGAGATACGCAGTATTTT. It specifies CASSPGLAGDTQYF. This chain links TRBV11-3 with TRBJ2-3; TRBD2 agrees at 12 bases. Germline lookup yields CDR1 SGHNT and CDR2 YENEEA. The CDR3 loop spans 14 amino acids. The junction had 2 bases not matched to a gene; V was cut back by 5 bases and J by 5 bases.

This chain connects TRBV30 to TRBJ1-5, with D hard to call. Germline V gene sequence: CDR1 GTSNPN, CDR2 SVGIG (reference sequence). The CDR3 is made up of 13 amino acids. The V and J ends lost 2 bases and 5 bases respectively, with 10 bases between them. Here the CDR3 DNA reads TGTGCCTGGAGTACAAGTGGGGATCAGCCCCAGCATTTT. This codes for CAWSTSGDQPQHF.